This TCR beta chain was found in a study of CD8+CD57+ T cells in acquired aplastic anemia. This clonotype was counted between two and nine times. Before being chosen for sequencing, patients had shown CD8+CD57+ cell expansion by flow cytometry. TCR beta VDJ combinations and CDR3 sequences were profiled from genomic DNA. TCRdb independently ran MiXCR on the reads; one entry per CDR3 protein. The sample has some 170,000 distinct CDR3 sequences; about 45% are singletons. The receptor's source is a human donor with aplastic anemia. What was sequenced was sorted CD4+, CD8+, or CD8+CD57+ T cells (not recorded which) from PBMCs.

CDR3 amino acids: CASSVVPGVTRSYNEQFF. Written as DNA, the CDR3 is TGTGCCAGCAGCGTGGTCCCCGGGGTTACAAGGTCCTACAATGAGCAGTTCTTC. The gene calls are TRBV9 and TRBJ2-1; a weak D match, TRBD2 (5 bases). The germline CDR1 and CDR2 sequences are SGDLS and YYNGEE. This CDR3 has 18 amino acids. The V and J ends lost 2 bases and 1 base respectively, with 19 bases between them.